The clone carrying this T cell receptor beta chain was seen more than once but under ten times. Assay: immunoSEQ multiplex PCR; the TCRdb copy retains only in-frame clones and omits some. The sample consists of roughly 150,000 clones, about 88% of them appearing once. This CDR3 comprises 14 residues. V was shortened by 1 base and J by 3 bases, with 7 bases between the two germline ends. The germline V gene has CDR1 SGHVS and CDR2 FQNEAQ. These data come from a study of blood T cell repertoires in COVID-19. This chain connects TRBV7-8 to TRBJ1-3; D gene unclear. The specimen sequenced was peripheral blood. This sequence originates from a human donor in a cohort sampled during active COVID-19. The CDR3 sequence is CASSLDNIGNTIYF. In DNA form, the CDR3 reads TGTGCCAGCAGCTTAGACAACATTGGAAACACCATATATTTT.